These 5 T cell receptor beta chains share one sample of origin, sequenced in a study of T cells in Graves' hyperthyroidism and ophthalmopathy (dated by TCRdb to the late 2010s). The method was multiplex PCR. For sequencing, an Illumina HiSeq 2000 was employed. The TCR beta CDR3 regions were amplified from the RNA transcripts. The first round of RT-PCR for the TCR CDR3 was performed with the HTBI primer set and the Qiagen OneStep RT-PCR kit. The public reads were run again by TCRdb, first through fastp at Q25 and then through MiXCR, and only productive beta chains were kept. Rows are combined by CDR3 protein, so each entry shows the most common genes and DNA. Counted in this sample were a few hundred thousand distinct CDR3 sequences; less than 20% of them appeared once. 15% to 17% of the sample belongs to the ten largest clones. Material for sequencing was blood. The source of these receptors is a middle-aged woman with Graves' ophthalmopathy.

In its sample, this clonotype was seen many times. V gene TRBV12-3 or TRBV12-4 combines with J gene TRBJ2-7, with no clear D. The V end lost 4 bases, the J end lost 6 bases, and 13 bases lay between the germline ends. This CDR3 spans 13 amino acids. CDR3 nucleotides: TGTGCCAGCAGTTCACGCGCCCCGGCCGAGCAGTACTTC. As protein: CASSSRAPAEQYF.

This clonotype was counted ten times or more. The chain carries TRBV20-1 and TRBJ2-5; a weak D match, TRBD2 (7 bases). V was cut by 1 base and J by 4 bases, with 16 bases left in between. The CDR3 consists of 15 residues. Per the germline V gene, CDR1 is DFQATT and CDR2 is SNEGSKA (reference sequence). CDR3 bases: TGCAGTGCTAGAGGGGGGGGCTTCTGGGGAGAGACCCAGTACTTC. Residues: CSARGGGFWGETQYF.

J is TRBJ2-7 and V is TRBV28; D may be TRBD1 or TRBD2 (5 bases each). Germline values: CDR1 MDHEN, CDR2 SYDVKM. This CDR3 contains 14 residues. With 5 bases removed from V and 6 bases from J, the gap between germline ends came to 17 bases. The CDR3 DNA follows: TGTGCCAGCAGTCACGGACCGGGACCGATCGAGCAGTACTTC. Protein: CASSHGPGPIEQYF.

The sample holds a few counts of this clonotype. The chain employs TRBV3-1 and TRBJ1-1, with D unresolved. Germline V gene data show CDR1 as LGHDT and CDR2 as YNNKEL (reference sequence). V shed 1 base and J shed 0 bases, with 9 bases lying between them. This CDR3 has 15 amino acids. The CDR3 DNA is TGTGCCAGCAGCCAAGTTTACAAACTGAACACTGAAGCTTTCTTT. Its protein product is CASSQVYKLNTEAFF.

V gene TRBV19 combines with J gene TRBJ1-2; TRBD1 is a possible D gene (6 bases). Germline values: CDR1 LNHDA, CDR2 SQIVND (reference sequence). The CDR3 is 12 amino acids. The V and J ends lost 5 bases and 8 bases respectively, with 12 bases between them. CDR3 amino acids: CASSRGARGYTF. CDR3 in DNA: TGTGCCAGTAGTCGGGGGGCGCGGGGCTACACCTTC.